This paragraph covers one T cell receptor beta chain sequence. The sample originates from a study of T cell responses to AZD1222 COVID-19 vaccine. The table came from immunoSEQ multiplex PCR; TCRdb's copy has only in-frame clones and leaves some out. Here the sample spans around 77,000 clones, roughly 87% being singletons. The source of this sequence is an adult in good health. This specimen consisted of peripheral blood, obtained on day 0 of AZD1222 vaccination.

CDR3 nucleotide sequence: TGTGCCAGCAGCCTCAACCCCCGGCAGGGAGGCGATGGCTACACCTTC. Its protein product is CASSLNPRQGGDGYTF. This chain links TRBV4-2 with TRBJ1-2; a weak D match, TRBD1 (5 bases). Per germline, CDR1 LGHNA and CDR2 YNFKEQ. Deletions cut 4 bases from V and 6 bases from J, with 21 bases between. The CDR3 runs 16 residues.